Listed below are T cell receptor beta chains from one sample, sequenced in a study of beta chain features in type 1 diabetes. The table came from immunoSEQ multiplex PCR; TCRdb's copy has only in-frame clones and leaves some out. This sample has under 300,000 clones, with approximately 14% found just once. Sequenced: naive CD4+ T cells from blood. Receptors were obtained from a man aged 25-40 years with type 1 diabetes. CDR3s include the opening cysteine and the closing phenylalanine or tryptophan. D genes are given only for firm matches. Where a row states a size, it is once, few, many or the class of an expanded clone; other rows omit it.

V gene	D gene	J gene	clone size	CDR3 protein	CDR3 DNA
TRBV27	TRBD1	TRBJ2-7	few	CASSLSTTGTASYEQYF	TGTGCCAGCAGTTTATCGACCACCGGGACAGCCTCCTACGAGCAGTACTTC
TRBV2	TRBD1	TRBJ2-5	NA	CASSGDSYTPQETQYF	TGTGCCAGCAGTGGGGACAGCTACACCCCCCAAGAGACCCAGTACTTC
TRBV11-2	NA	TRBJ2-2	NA	CASSHRSTGELFF	TGTGCCAGCAGTCATAGGAGCACCGGGGAGCTGTTTTTT
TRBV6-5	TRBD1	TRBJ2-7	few	CASQRQGPYEQYF	TGTGCCAGCCAGAGACAGGGTCCCTACGAGCAGTACTTC
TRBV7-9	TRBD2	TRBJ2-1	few	CASSPTGTSSSGVYNEQFF	TGTGCCAGCAGCCCTACCGGGACTAGCTCCTCCGGAGTTTACAATGAGCAGTTCTTC
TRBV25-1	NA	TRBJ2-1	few	CASSAAGTSYNEQFF	TGTGCCAGCAGTGCGGCGGGAACCTCCTACAATGAGCAGTTCTTC
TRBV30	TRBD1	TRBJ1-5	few	CACGTGFGGNQPQHF	TGTGCCTGCGGGACAGGGTTCGGTGGCAATCAGCCCCAGCATTTT
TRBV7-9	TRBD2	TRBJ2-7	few	CASSLGLRLAEDEQYF	TGTGCCAGCAGCTTAGGGCTTAGACTAGCGGAAGACGAGCAGTACTTC
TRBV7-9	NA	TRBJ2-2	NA	CASSPLAVNTGELFF	TGTGCCAGCAGCCCCTTGGCAGTGAACACCGGGGAGCTGTTTTTT
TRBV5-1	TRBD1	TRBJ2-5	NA	CASSPPTGGQETQYF	TGCGCCAGCAGCCCACCGACAGGGGGACAAGAGACCCAGTACTTC
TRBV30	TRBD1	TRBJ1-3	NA	CAWSGDRPTSGNTIYF	TGTGCCTGGAGTGGGGACAGGCCAACTTCTGGAAACACCATATATTTT
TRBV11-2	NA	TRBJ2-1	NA	CASSLANEQFF	TGTGCCAGCAGCTTAGCAAATGAGCAGTTCTTC
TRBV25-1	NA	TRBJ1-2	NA	CASMEGGYGYTF	TGTGCCAGCATGGAGGGCGGCTATGGCTACACCTTC
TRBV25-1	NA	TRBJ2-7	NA	CASSHGYEQYF	TGTGCCAGCAGTCACGGCTACGAGCAGTACTTC
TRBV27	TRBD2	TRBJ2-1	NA	CASSSPTSGGQNEQFF	TGTGCCAGCAGTTCGCCGACTAGCGGGGGGCAGAATGAGCAGTTCTTC
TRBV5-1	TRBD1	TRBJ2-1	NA	CASSAGTGNEQFF	TGCGCCAGCAGCGCCGGGACAGGGAATGAGCAGTTCTTC
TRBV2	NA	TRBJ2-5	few	CASSEERRETQYF	TGTGCCAGCAGTGAAGAGCGACGAGAGACCCAGTACTTC
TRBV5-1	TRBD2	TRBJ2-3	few	CASSSGLAGNTDTQYF	TGCGCCAGCAGCTCAGGACTAGCGGGGAACACAGATACGCAGTATTTT
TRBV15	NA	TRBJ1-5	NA	CATSRDQGLEPQHF	TGTGCCACCAGCAGAGACCAGGGGTTGGAGCCCCAGCATTTT
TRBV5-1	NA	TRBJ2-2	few	CASSLGHANTGELFF	TGCGCCAGCAGCTTGGGACACGCGAACACCGGGGAGCTGTTTTTT
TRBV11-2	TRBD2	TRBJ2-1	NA	CASSSGLAGGPGEQFF	TGTGCCAGCAGCTCCGGACTAGCGGGAGGGCCAGGGGAGCAGTTCTTC
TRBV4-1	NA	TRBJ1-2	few	CASSQSDYGYTF	TGCGCCAGCAGCCAATCCGACTATGGCTACACCTTC
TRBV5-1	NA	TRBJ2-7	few	CASSLNSDPYEQYF	TGCGCCAGCAGCTTAAATAGCGATCCCTACGAGCAGTACTTC
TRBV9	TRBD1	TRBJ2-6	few	CASSPTPGQDYSGANVLTF	TGTGCCAGCAGCCCGACGCCGGGACAGGACTACTCTGGGGCCAACGTCCTGACTTTC
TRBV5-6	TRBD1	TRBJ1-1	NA	CASSWTGGNTEAFF	TGTGCCAGCAGCTGGACAGGGGGAAACACTGAAGCTTTCTTT
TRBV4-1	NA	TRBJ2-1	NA	CASSQAVPTLRDEQFF	TGCGCCAGCAGCCAAGCTGTGCCCACGCTTCGCGATGAGCAGTTCTTC
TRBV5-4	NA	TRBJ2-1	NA	CASSIQASSSYNEQFF	TGTGCCAGCAGCATTCAGGCATCCTCCTCCTACAATGAGCAGTTCTTC
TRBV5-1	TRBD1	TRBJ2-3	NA	CASSLAGQGRTDTQYF	TGCGCCAGCAGCTTGGCGGGACAGGGGCGGACAGATACGCAGTATTTT
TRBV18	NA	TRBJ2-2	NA	CASSLYRDRSTGELFF	TGTGCCAGCTCTCTTTACAGGGATCGTAGCACCGGGGAGCTGTTTTTT
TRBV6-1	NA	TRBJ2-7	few	CASGRDYEQYF	TGTGCCAGCGGGAGAGACTACGAGCAGTACTTC
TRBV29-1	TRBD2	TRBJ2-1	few	CSARLAAGGGEQFF	TGCAGCGCCCGACTAGCAGCGGGGGGCGGCGAGCAGTTCTTC
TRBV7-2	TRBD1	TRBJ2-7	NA	CASSQDREYEQYF	TGTGCCAGCAGCCAGGACAGGGAATACGAGCAGTACTTC
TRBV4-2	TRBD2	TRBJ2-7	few	CASSQVFGRYEQYF	TGTGCCAGCAGCCAAGTCTTCGGGAGGTACGAGCAGTACTTC
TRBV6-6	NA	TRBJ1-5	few	CASSDLEGPQHF	TGTGCCAGCAGTGACTTAGAGGGGCCCCAGCATTTT
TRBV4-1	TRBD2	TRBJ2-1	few	CASRNGGRSSYNEQFF	TGCGCCAGCAGGAACGGGGGGAGAAGCTCCTACAATGAGCAGTTCTTC
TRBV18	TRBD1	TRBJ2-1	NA	CASSPRIQGAGSYNEQFF	TGTGCCAGCTCACCAAGGATCCAGGGGGCTGGATCCTACAATGAGCAGTTCTTC
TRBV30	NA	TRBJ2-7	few	CAWSRDTFGNEQYF	TGTGCCTGGAGTCGGGACACCTTCGGGAACGAGCAGTACTTC
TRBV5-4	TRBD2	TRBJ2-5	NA	CASSSGLAGVETQYF	TGTGCCAGCAGCTCGGGACTAGCGGGAGTAGAGACCCAGTACTTC
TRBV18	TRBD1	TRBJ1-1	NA	CASSPPRDSTMNTEAFF	TGTGCCAGCTCACCCCCCCGGGACAGCACCATGAACACTGAAGCTTTCTTT
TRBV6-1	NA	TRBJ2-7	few	CASSTGSYEQYF	TGTGCCAGCAGTACAGGGAGCTACGAGCAGTACTTC
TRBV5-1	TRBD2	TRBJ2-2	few	CASSTGTSGRSTGELFF	TGCGCCAGCAGCACCGGGACTAGCGGTCGCAGCACCGGGGAGCTGTTTTTT
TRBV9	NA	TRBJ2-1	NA	CASSVQDRYNEQFF	TGTGCCAGCAGCGTCCAGGATCGGTACAATGAGCAGTTCTTC
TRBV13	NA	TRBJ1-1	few	CASSHMDGPRVAFF	TGTGCCAGCAGCCACATGGACGGTCCGAGGGTGGCTTTCTTT
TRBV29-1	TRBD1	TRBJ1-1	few	CSVGLDRGTEAFF	TGCAGCGTTGGGCTGGACAGGGGCACTGAAGCTTTCTTT
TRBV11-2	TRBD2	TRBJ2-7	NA	CASTLAGGFSYEQYF	TGTGCCAGTACCCTAGCGGGGGGCTTCTCCTACGAGCAGTACTTC
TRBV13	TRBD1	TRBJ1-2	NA	CASSGRGQGGYGYTF	TGTGCCAGCAGCGGCCGGGGACAGGGAGGCTATGGCTACACCTTC